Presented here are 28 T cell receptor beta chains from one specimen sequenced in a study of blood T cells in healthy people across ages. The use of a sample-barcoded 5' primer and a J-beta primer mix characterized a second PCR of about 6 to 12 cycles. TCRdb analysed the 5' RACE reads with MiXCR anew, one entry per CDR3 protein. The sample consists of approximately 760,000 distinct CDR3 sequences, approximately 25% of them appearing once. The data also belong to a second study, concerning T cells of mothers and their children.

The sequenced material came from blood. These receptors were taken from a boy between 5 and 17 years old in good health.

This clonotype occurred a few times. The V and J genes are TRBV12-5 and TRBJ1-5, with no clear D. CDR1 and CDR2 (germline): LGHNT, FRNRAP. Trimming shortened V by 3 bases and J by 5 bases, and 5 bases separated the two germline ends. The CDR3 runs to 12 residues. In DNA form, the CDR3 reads TGTGCTAGTGGTTTTATGTATCAGCCCCAGCATTTT. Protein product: CASGFMYQPQHF.

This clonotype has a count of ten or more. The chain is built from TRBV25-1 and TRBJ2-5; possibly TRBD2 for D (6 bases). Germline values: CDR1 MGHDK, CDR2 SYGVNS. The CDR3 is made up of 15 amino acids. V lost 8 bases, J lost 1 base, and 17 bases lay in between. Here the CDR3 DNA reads TGTGCCAGCCCAAAATCGGGACTTTCCCAAGAGACCCAGTACTTC. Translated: CASPKSGLSQETQYF.

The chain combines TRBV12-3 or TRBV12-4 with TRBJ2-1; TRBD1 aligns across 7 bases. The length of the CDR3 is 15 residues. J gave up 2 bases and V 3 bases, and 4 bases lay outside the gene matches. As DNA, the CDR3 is TGTGCCAGCAGTTTTGGGACAGTTACCTACAATGAGCAGTTCTTC. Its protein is CASSFGTVTYNEQFF.

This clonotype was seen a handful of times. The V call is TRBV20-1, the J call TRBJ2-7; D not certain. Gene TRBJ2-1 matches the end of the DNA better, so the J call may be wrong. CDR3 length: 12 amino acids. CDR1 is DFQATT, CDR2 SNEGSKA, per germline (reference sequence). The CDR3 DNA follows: TGCAGTGCCCTATCTTGGGAAAATGAGCAGTTCTTC. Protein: CSALSWENEQFF.

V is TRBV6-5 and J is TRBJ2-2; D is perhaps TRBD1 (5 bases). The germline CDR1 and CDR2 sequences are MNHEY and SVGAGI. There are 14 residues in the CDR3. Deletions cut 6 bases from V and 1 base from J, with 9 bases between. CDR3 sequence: CASRARENTGELFF. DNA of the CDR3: TGTGCCAGCAGAGCCAGGGAGAACACCGGGGAGCTGTTTTTT.

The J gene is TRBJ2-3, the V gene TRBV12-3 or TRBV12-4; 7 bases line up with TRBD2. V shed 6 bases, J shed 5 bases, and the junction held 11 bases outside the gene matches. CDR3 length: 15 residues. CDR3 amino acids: CASRSGTTSVDTQYF. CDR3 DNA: TGTGCCAGCAGGTCCGGGACCACTAGCGTAGATACGCAGTATTTT.

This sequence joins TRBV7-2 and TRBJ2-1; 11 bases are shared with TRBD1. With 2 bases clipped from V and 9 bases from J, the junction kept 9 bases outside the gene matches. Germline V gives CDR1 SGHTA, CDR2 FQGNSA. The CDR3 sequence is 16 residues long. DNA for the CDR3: TGTGCCAGCAGCTTATATCCGGGACAGGGGGGTATTGAGCAGTTCTTC. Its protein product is CASSLYPGQGGIEQFF.

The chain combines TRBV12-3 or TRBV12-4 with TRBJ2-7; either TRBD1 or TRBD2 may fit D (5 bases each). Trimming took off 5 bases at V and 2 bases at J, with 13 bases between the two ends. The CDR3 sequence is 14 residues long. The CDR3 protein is CASSVRDGPYEQYF. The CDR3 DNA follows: TGTGCCAGCAGTGTCCGGGACGGCCCCTACGAGCAGTACTTC.

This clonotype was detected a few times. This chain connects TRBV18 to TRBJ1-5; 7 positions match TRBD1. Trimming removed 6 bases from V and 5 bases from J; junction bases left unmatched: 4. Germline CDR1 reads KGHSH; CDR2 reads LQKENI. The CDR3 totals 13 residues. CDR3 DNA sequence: TGTGCCAGCTCGACAGGGATGGATCAGCCCCAGCATTTT. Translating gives CASSTGMDQPQHF.

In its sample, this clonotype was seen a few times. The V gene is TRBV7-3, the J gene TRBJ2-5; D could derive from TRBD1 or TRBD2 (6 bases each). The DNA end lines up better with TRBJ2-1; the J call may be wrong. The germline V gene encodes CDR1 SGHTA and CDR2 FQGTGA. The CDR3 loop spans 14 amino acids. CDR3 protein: CASSGQGWEDEQFF. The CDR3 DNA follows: TGTGCCAGCAGCGGTCAGGGGTGGGAGGATGAGCAGTTCTTC.

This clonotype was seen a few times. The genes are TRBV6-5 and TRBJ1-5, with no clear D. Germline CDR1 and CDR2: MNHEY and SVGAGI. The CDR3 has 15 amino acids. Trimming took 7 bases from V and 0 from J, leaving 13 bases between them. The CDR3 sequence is CASTRTAYSNQPQHF. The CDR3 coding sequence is TGTGCCAGCACCAGGACGGCTTATAGCAATCAGCCCCAGCATTTT.

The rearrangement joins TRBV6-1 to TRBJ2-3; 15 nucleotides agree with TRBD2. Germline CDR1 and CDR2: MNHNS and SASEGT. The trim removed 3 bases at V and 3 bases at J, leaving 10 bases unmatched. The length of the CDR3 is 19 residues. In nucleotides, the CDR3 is TGTGCCAGCAGTGACCCTGGACTAGCGGGAGGGCCGTTTACAGATACGCAGTATTTT. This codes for CASSDPGLAGGPFTDTQYF.

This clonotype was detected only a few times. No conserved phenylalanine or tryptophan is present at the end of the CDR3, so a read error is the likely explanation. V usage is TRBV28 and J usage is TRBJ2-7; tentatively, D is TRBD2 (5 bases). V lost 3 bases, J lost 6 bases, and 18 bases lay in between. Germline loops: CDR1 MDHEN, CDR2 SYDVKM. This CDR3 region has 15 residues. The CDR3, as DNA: TGTGCCAGCAGTTTCTGGGCCAGCGGAGGAGGCGAGCAGTACCTC. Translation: CASSFWASGGGEQYL.

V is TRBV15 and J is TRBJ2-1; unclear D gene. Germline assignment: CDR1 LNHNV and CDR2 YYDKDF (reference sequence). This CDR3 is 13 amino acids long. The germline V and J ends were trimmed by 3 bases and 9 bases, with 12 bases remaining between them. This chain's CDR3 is CATSSSNKFEQFF. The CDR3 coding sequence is TGTGCCACCAGCAGCTCGAACAAGTTTGAGCAGTTCTTC.

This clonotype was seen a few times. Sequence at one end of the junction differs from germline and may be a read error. The CDR3 reads CANSPSGSISEQFF. The CDR3 bases are TGTGCCAACAGCCCGAGCGGGAGTATAAGTGAGCAGTTCTTC. The chain is built from TRBV7-3 and TRBJ2-1; 8 positions match TRBD2. CDR1 and CDR2 from the germline V gene are SGHTA and FQGTGA. CDR3 length: 14 residues.

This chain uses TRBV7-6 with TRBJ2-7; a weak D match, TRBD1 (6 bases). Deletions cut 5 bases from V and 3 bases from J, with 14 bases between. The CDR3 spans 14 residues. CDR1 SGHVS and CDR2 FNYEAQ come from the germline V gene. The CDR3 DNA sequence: TGTGCCAGCAGCGCCCCTGGACAGATCTACGAGCAGTACTTC. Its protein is CASSAPGQIYEQYF.

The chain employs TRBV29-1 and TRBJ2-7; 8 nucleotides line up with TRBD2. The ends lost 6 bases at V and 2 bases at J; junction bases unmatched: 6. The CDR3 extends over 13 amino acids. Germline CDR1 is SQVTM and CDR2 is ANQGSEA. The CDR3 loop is CSVATSGTYEQYF. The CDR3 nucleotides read TGCAGCGTCGCCACTAGCGGAACCTACGAGCAGTACTTC.

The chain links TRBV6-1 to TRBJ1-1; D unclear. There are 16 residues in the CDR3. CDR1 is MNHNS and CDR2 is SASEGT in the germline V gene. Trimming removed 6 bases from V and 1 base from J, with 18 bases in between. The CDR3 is CASRRTGVQRNTEAFF. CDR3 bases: TGTGCCAGCAGAAGAACCGGGGTACAAAGGAACACTGAAGCTTTCTTT.

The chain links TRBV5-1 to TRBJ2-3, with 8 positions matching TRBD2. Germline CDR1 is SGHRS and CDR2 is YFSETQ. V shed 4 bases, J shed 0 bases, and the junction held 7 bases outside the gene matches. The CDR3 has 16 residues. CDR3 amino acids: CASSPILAASTDTQYF. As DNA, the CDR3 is TGCGCCAGCAGCCCGATACTAGCGGCTAGCACAGATACGCAGTATTTT.

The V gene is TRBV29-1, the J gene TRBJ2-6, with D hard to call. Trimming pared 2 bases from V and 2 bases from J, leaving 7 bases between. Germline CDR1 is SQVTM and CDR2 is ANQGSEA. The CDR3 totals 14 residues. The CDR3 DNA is TGCAGCGTTGAAAGTGTTGCTGGGGCCAACGTCCTGACTTTC. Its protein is CSVESVAGANVLTF. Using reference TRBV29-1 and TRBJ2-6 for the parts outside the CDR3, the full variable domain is SAVISQKPSRDICQRGTSLTIQCQVDSQVTMMFWYRQQPGQSLTLIATANQGSEATYESGFVIDKFPISRPNLTFSTLTVSNMSPEDSSIYLCSVESVAGANVLTFGAGSRLTVL.

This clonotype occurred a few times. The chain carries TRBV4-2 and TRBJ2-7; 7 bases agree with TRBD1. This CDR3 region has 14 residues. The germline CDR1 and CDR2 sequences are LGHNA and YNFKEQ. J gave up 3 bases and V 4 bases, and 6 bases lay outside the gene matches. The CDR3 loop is CASSRLTGDYEQYF. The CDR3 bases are TGTGCCAGCAGCCGCCTTACAGGGGACTACGAGCAGTACTTC.

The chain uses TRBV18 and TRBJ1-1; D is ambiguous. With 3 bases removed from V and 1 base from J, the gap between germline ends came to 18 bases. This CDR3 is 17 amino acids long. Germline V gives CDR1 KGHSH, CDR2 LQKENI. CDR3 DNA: TGTGCCAGCTCACCGAGGCAGGACCTACTGAGGAACACTGAAGCTTTCTTT. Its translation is CASSPRQDLLRNTEAFF. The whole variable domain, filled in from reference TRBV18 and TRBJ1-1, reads NAGVMQNPRHLVRRRGQEARLRCSPMKGHSHVYWYRQLPEEGLKFMVYLQKENIIDESGMPKERFSAEFPKEGPSILRIQQVVRGDSAAYFCASSPRQDLLRNTEAFFGQGTRLTVV.

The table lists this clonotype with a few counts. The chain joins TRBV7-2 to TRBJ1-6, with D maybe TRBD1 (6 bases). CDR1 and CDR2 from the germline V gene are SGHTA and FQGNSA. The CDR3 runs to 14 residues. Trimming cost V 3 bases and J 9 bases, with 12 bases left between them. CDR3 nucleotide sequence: TGTGCCAGCAGCTTTTTCCAGGGGAGTTCACCCCTCCACTTT. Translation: CASSFFQGSSPLHF.

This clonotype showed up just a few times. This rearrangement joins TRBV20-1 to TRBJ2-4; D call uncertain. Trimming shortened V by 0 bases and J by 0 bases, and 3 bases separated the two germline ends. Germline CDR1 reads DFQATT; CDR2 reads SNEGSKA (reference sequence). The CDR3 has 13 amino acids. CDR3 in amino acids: CSARDIAKNIQYF. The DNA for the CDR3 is TGCAGTGCTAGAGATATAGCCAAAAACATTCAGTACTTC.

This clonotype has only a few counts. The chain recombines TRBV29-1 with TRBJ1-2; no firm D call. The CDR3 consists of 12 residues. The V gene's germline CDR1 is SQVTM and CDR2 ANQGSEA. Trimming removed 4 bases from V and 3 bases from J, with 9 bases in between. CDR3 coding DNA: TGCAGCGTTGTCGAGGAGGACTATGGCTACACCTTC. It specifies CSVVEEDYGYTF.

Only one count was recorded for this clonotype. In DNA form, the CDR3 reads TGTGCCAGCACCGGGACTCATAACTATGGCTACACCTTC. It yields the protein CASTGTHNYGYTF. J is TRBJ1-2 and V is TRBV6-2 or TRBV6-3; D is possibly TRBD1 (5 bases). The germline gives CDR1 MNHEY, CDR2 SVGEGT. V was pared by 7 bases and J by 1 base, with 10 bases between. This CDR3 is built from 13 residues.

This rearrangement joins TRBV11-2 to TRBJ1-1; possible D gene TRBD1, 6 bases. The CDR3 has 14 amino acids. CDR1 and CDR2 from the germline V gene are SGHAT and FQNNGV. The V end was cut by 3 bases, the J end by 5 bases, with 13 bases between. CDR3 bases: TGTGCCAGCAGCTTGAGGGGGAGGGCGACTGAAGCTTTCTTT. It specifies CASSLRGRATEAFF.

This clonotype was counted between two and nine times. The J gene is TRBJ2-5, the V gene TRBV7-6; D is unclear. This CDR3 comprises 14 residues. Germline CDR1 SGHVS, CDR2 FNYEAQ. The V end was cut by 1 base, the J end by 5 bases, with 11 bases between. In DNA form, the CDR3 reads TGTGCCAGCAGCTTAGAACCGGGTTTCGAGACCCAGTACTTC. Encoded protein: CASSLEPGFETQYF.